This entry describes one T cell receptor (beta chain). The junction and the germline gene differ at one end; a read error may be behind it. The record originates from a study of shared clonotypes between healthy human individuals. Sequenced by immunoSEQ multiplex PCR; TCRdb stores in-frame clones only, minus some. The data hold around 720,000 clones, with roughly 73% observed a single time. This CDR3 spans 15 amino acids. Germline-derived CDR1 and CDR2 are LNHDA and SQIVND (reference sequence). The origin of this receptor is a woman under 40 in good health. The sample taken for sequencing was memory CD4+ T cells sorted from blood. Regarding subset: CD45RA-negative fraction. The chain couples TRBV19 to TRBJ2-1; 11 positions match TRBD2. The CDR3 coding sequence is TGTGCCAGTAGTATAGGACTAGCGGGAAACAAGGAGCAGTTCTTC. This codes for CASSIGLAGNKEQFF.